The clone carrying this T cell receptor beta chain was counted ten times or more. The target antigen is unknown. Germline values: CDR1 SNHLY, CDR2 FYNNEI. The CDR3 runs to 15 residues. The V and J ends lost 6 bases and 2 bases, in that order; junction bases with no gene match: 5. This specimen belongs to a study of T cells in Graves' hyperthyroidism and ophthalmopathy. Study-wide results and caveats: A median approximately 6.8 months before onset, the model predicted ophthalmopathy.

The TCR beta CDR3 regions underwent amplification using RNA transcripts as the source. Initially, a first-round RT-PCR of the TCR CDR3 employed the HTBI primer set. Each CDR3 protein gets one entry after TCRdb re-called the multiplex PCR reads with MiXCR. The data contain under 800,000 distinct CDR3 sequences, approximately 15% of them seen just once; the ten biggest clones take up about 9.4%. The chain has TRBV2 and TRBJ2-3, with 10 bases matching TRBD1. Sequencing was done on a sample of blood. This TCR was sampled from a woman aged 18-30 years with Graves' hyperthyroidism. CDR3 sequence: CASSGGQGNTDTQYF. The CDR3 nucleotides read TGTGCCAGCAGCGGGGGACAGGGGAACACAGATACGCAGTATTTT.